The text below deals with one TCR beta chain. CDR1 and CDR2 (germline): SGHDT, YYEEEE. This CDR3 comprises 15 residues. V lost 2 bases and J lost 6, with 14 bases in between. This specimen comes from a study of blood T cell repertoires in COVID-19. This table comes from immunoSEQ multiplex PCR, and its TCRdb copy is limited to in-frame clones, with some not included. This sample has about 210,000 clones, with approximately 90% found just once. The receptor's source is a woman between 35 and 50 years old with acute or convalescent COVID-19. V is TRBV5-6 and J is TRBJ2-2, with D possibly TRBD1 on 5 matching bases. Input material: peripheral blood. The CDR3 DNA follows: TGTGCCAGCAGCTTTTGGACATTGCTTGCCGGGGAGCTGTTTTTT. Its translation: CASSFWTLLAGELFF.